Listed below are T cell receptor beta chains from one sample, sequenced in a study of CD8 T cells in ankylosing spondylitis. TCRdb re-analysed the 5' RACE reads in MiXCR, keeping a single row per CDR3 protein. The profile shows under 300,000 distinct CDR3 sequences, 8.6% of them singletons. Sample: blood, either unsorted or a sorted T cell fraction (not recorded which). The origin of the receptors is a male donor with ankylosing spondylitis or in good health (not recorded which). Both conserved end residues are part of each CDR3. A D gene is named only where the DNA matches it firmly. The size entry is marked missing in some rows and otherwise reads once, few, many or a size class.

clone_size	j_call	d_call	v_call	cdr3_aa	cdr3_nt
few	TRBJ2-3	TRBD2	TRBV6-2/TRBV6-3	CASSRGGGSDTQYF	TGTGCCAGCAGTCGGGGCGGGGGTTCAGATACGCAGTATTTT
many	TRBJ2-3	TRBD2	TRBV12-3/TRBV12-4	CASSSRSGRGTDTQYF	TGTGCCAGCAGCTCCCGAAGCGGGAGGGGCACAGATACGCAGTATTTT
many	TRBJ1-1	-	TRBV28	CASSLGGEDTEAFF	TGTGCCAGCAGTCTGGGTGGGGAGGACACTGAAGCTTTCTTT
many	TRBJ2-1	TRBD2	TRBV5-1	CASSLRLADDNEQFF	TGCGCCAGCAGTCTAAGACTAGCGGATGACAATGAGCAGTTCTTC
many	TRBJ2-1	TRBD2	TRBV27	CASSGGRTSGKEHEQFF	TGTGCCAGCAGTGGGGGGCGGACTAGCGGGAAAGAACATGAGCAGTTCTTC
few	TRBJ2-3	TRBD2	TRBV30	CAWSVSWSGSRYF	TGTGCCTGGAGTGTAAGTTGGAGCGGGAGCCGGTATTTT
many	TRBJ2-3	TRBD2	TRBV9	CASSTSDSTDTQYF	TGTGCCAGCAGCACTAGCGACTCCACAGATACGCAGTATTTT
-	TRBJ2-4	-	TRBV20-1	CSAREPVSKNIQYF	TGCAGTGCTAGAGAACCTGTAAGCAAAAACATTCAGTACTTC
few	TRBJ2-3	TRBD2	TRBV7-3	CASSSGTSGGAVDTQYF	TGTGCCAGCAGCTCGGGGACTAGCGGGGGGGCCGTAGATACGCAGTATTTT
many	TRBJ2-5	-	TRBV2	CASSDSLGTQYF	TGTGCCAGCAGTGACAGTCTGGGGACCCAGTACTTC
many	TRBJ1-1	-	TRBV18	CASSPPSNMNTEAFF	TGTGCCAGCTCACCACCCTCCAACATGAACACTGAAGCTTTCTTT